This T cell receptor beta chain was recorded in a study of T cells in Graves' hyperthyroidism and ophthalmopathy. Across the whole study: Initial diagnosis, before any treatment, was when peripheral blood was collected. Study-level points and caveats: A model built on 13 V-J features separated ophthalmopathy from stable hyperthyroidism. Blood samples included most of the expanded thyroid clonotypes exceeding 0.001.

Template material for amplifying TCR beta CDR3 regions consisted of RNA transcripts. TCR CDR3 underwent first-round RT-PCR with the HTBI primer set. Each CDR3 protein is one row after TCRdb ran MiXCR on the multiplex PCR reads. The sample lists fewer than 400,000 distinct CDR3 sequences; roughly 25% were seen once. In regard to this clonotype: What it recognizes is unknown. The junction differs from germline at one of its ends, possibly a read error.

Together with thyroid ultrasound, orbital computed tomography, serum thyroxine and TRAb, clinical symptoms were used for diagnoses. This CDR3 region has 11 residues. Germline V CDR1 and CDR2: DFQATT, SNEGSKA (reference sequence). V and J are TRBV20-1 and TRBJ2-7, with D maybe TRBD2 (5 bases). The source is a man aged 50 to 59 with Graves' hyperthyroidism. Sequencing was carried out using blood. In DNA form, the CDR3 reads TGCAGTACTAGTATCAGTTATGAGCAGTACTTC. Residues: CSTSISYEQYF.